Included here is one T cell receptor beta chain sequence, with context. Its antigen is as yet unknown. These data originate in a study of T cells in localized non-small cell lung cancer. Overall study results and limits: Adjacent lung held a median roughly 60 of the top 100 tumor clones.

Germline V gene lookup returns CDR1 SGHTA and CDR2 FQGNSA. The V and J ends lost 5 bases and 4 bases respectively, with 20 bases between them. This CDR3 contains 16 residues. Assay used: immunoSEQ multiplex PCR; TCRdb lists only in-frame clones, some missing. This table holds some 90,000 clones, approximately 86% found once. The receptor was derived from a man aged 40-75 years with stage I squamous cell lung carcinoma. The material sequenced was peripheral blood, taken before any cancer treatment. The chain carries TRBV7-2 and TRBJ1-1; D unresolved. CDR3 region: CASSPETRTRGTEAFF. As DNA, the CDR3 is TGTGCCAGCAGCCCAGAGACAAGGACCCGGGGCACTGAAGCTTTCTTT. Full variable domain (rest looked up from reference TRBV7-2 and TRBJ1-1): GAGVSQSPSNKVTEKGKDVELRCDPISGHTALYWYRQSLGQGLEFLIYFQGNSAPDKSGLPSDRFSAERTGGSVSTLTIQRTQQEDSAVYLCASSPETRTRGTEAFFGQGTRLTVV.